The 6 T cell receptor beta chains below were found in one sample sequenced in a study of T cells after yellow fever vaccination. A single record per CDR3 protein comes from TCRdb applying MiXCR to the 5' RACE reads. Among 110,000 to 150,000 distinct CDR3 sequences, 6.6% were seen once, and the ten largest hold approximately 0.61%. This specimen consisted of CD4+ T cells sorted from PBMCs, obtained 10 days after the yellow fever booster vaccination. The source is a man aged 25 to 45 who received the YFV17D yellow fever vaccine.

The V gene is TRBV25-1, the J gene TRBJ2-1; the match to TRBD2 covers 11 bases. This CDR3 spans 17 amino acids. Trimming removed 5 bases from V and 4 bases from J; junction bases left unmatched: 10. The germline V gene has CDR1 MGHDK and CDR2 SYGVNS. The CDR3 region has the DNA TGTGCCAGCAGTCAGGGAGCAGGGACTAGCGGATACAATGAGCAGTTCTTC. Amino acid sequence: CASSQGAGTSGYNEQFF.

This clonotype occurred many times. In nucleotides, the CDR3 is TGTGCCAGCAGCAACAGTCGGGGACCTGAGCAGTACTTC. It is translated as CASSNSRGPEQYF. This chain connects TRBV11-2 to TRBJ2-7; D possibly uses TRBD1 or TRBD2 (5 bases each). Deletions cut 5 bases from V and 7 bases from J, with 15 bases between. The CDR3 sequence is 13 residues long. Germline CDR1 reads SGHAT; CDR2 reads FQNNGV.

This clonotype has at least ten counts. The chain is built from TRBV7-2 and TRBJ2-3, with 8 bases fitting TRBD2. Trimming took 1 base from V and 2 from J; bases not matched to a gene: 8. In germline, CDR1 is SGHTA, CDR2 FQGNSA. CDR3 length: 17 residues. CDR3 sequence: CASSLGGTRAYTDTQYF. In DNA, the CDR3 is TGTGCCAGCAGCTTAGGGGGGACTAGAGCTTACACAGATACGCAGTATTTT. The whole variable domain, remainder taken from reference TRBV7-2 and TRBJ2-3, is GAGVSQSPSNKVTEKGKDVELRCDPISGHTALYWYRQSLGQGLEFLIYFQGNSAPDKSGLPSDRFSAERTGGSVSTLTIQRTQQEDSAVYLCASSLGGTRAYTDTQYFGPGTRLTVL.

This clonotype was counted between two and nine times. The rearrangement uses TRBV5-5 and TRBJ2-1; 7 positions agree with TRBD2. Germline-derived CDR1 and CDR2 are SGHKS and YYEKEE (reference sequence). The trim removed 5 bases at V and 0 bases at J, leaving 8 bases unmatched. This CDR3 has 16 residues. CDR3 sequence: CASSAGLPVSYNEQFF. CDR3 DNA sequence: TGTGCCAGCAGTGCGGGACTACCCGTCTCCTACAATGAGCAGTTCTTC.

This chain joins TRBV12-3 or TRBV12-4 and TRBJ2-2; D is unclear. V was pared by 1 base and J by 4 bases, with 7 bases between. CDR3 length: 14 amino acids. CDR3 nucleotides: TGTGCCAGCAGTTTAGAACACTCCACCGGGGAGCTGTTTTTT. It codes for CASSLEHSTGELFF.

This clonotype was seen repeatedly, ten times or more. This chain links TRBV12-3 or TRBV12-4 with TRBJ2-2, with D perhaps TRBD2 (5 bases). The CDR3 loop spans 13 amino acids. V was shortened by 7 bases and J by 7 bases, with 13 bases between the two germline ends. CDR3 protein: CASTSSRGGELFF. The CDR3 nucleotides are TGTGCCAGCACCTCATCCCGGGGCGGGGAGCTGTTTTTT.